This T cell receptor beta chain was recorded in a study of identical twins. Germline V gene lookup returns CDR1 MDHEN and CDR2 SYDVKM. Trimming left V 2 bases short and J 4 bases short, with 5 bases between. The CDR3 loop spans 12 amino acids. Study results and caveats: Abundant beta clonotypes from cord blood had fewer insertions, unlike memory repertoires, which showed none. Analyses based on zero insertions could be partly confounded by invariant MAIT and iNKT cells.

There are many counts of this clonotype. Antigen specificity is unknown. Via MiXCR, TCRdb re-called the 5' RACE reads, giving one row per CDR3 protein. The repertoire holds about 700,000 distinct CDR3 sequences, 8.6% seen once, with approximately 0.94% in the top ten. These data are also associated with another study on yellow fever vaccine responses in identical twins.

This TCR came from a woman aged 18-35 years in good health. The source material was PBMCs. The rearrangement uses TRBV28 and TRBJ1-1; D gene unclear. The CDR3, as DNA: TGTGCCAGCAGTTTAATCATCACTGAAGCTTTCTTT. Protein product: CASSLIITEAFF.